This is a list of T cell receptor beta chains from one sample in a study of blood T cell repertoires in COVID-19. Clones were sequenced by immunoSEQ multiplex PCR, and TCRdb holds only the in-frame ones, with some missing. Among some 220,000 clones listed, around four fifths were seen once. The sample was peripheral blood. Receptor source: a woman in her fifties or sixties who had recovered from COVID-19. Both conserved end residues are part of each CDR3. Each record gives: clone size, CDR3 length, J gene, V gene, D gene, CDR3 DNA, CDR3 protein. The D gene is left open where the match is weak. Size is stated for part of the rows, as once, few or many counts, or as a class when the clone is expanded.

- | 16 | TRBJ1-3 | TRBV6-5 | - | TGTGCCAGCAGTTACCCTAAAACAGGGTCTGGAAACACCATATATTTT | CASSYPKTGSGNTIYF
- | 13 | TRBJ2-3 | TRBV2 | - | TGTGCCAGCAGTCTGGGAGGCACAGATACGCAGTATTTT | CASSLGGTDTQYF
few | 15 | TRBJ1-1 | TRBV5-6 | - | TGTGCCAGCAGCTTGCCTGAGGGATGGAACACTGAAGCTTTCTTT | CASSLPEGWNTEAFF
once | 14 | TRBJ2-3 | TRBV7-2 | - | TGTGCCAGCAGCTTAGTTCGGGGGAGCTATACGCAGTATTTT | CASSLVRGSYTQYF
- | 13 | TRBJ2-5 | TRBV15 | - | TGTGCCACCAGCAGAGGGCTAGGAGAGACCCAGTACTTC | CATSRGLGETQYF
- | 11 | TRBJ2-5 | TRBV4-3 | - | TGCGCCAGCAGCCAAGGTCTAACCCAGTACTTC | CASSQGLTQYF
few | 15 | TRBJ2-1 | TRBV6-4 | TRBD2 | TGTGCCAGCAGTGACTTAGCGGGGGCCTTCAATGAGCAGTTCTTC | CASSDLAGAFNEQFF
- | 18 | TRBJ1-1 | TRBV4-2 | TRBD1 | TGTGCCAGCAGCCAATATACGGGGACAGGGGGTTGGAACACTGAAGCTTTCTTT | CASSQYTGTGGWNTEAFF
once | 13 | TRBJ1-1 | TRBV30 | - | TGTGCCTGGAGTGTACAGGTGGACGCTGAAGCTTTCTTT | CAWSVQVDAEAFF
- | 15 | TRBJ2-3 | TRBV7-5 | - | TGTGCCAGAAGCCCCCTAGCGGGGTCGGGAGATACGCAGTATTTT | CARSPLAGSGDTQYF
once | 16 | TRBJ2-1 | TRBV18 | TRBD2 | TGTGCCAGCTCATACAATAGCGGGGGGTCCTACAATGAGCAGTTCTTC | CASSYNSGGSYNEQFF
- | 15 | TRBJ2-1 | TRBV7-6 | - | TGTGCCAGCAGCTTAGGGCTGGGGGCCGCGGATGAGCAGTTCTTC | CASSLGLGAADEQFF
few | 13 | TRBJ1-2 | TRBV7-8 | TRBD1 | TGTGCCAGCGCATGGACAGGGAGAAACGGCTACACCTTC | CASAWTGRNGYTF
- | 14 | TRBJ1-3 | TRBV5-1 | - | TGCGCCAGCAGCCTACAGAGCTCTGGAAACACCATATATTTT | CASSLQSSGNTIYF
- | 18 | TRBJ2-2 | TRBV27 | - | TGTGCCAGCAGTTTATCGGCAGGGATTTTCAGGGGCACCGGGGAGCTGTTTTTT | CASSLSAGIFRGTGELFF
- | 11 | TRBJ2-7 | TRBV30 | - | TGTGCCTGGAGTACCGCGGACGAGCAGTACTTC | CAWSTADEQYF
- | 14 | TRBJ1-1 | TRBV5-6 | - | TGTGCCAGCAGCGATGGACAGTATAACACTGAAGCTTTCTTT | CASSDGQYNTEAFF
- | 12 | TRBJ1-2 | TRBV15 | - | TGTGCCACCGCGACGAGGAACTATGGCTACACCTTC | CATATRNYGYTF
- | 15 | TRBJ2-7 | TRBV28 | TRBD1 | TGTGCCAGCAGTCACCCCTGGGGACAGGAATACGAGCAGTACTTC | CASSHPWGQEYEQYF
- | 15 | TRBJ2-5 | TRBV12-5 | TRBD2 | TGTGCTAGTGGTTTCTTGGGGGGGAATAGAGAGACCCAGTACTTC | CASGFLGGNRETQYF
few | 15 | TRBJ2-1 | TRBV7-2 | TRBD2 | TGTGCCAGCAGCTTAGAACCTATAGCGGGGAATGAGCAGTTCTTC | CASSLEPIAGNEQFF
- | 15 | TRBJ1-6 | TRBV7-3 | - | TGTGCCAGCAGCTTACTTACCGGGGGTAATTCACCCCTCCACTTT | CASSLLTGGNSPLHF
- | 17 | TRBJ2-5 | TRBV19 | - | TGTGCCAGTAGCCTATCCCCTGCGAGGGCCCCTTTGGAGACCCAGTACTTC | CASSLSPARAPLETQYF
- | 14 | TRBJ1-6 | TRBV6-1 | - | TGTGCCAGCAGTGAACAGGGGCAGCAGTCACCCCTCCACTTT | CASSEQGQQSPLHF
- | 14 | TRBJ1-2 | TRBV15 | - | TGTGCCACCAGCAGAGGAGGAGACTTCTATGGCTACACCTTC | CATSRGGDFYGYTF
- | 15 | TRBJ2-1 | TRBV7-3 | TRBD2 | TGTGCCAGCAGCTTAGGTCTAGCGGGGCGCAATGAGCAGTTCTTC | CASSLGLAGRNEQFF
- | 16 | TRBJ1-5 | TRBV7-4 | TRBD1 | TGTGCCAGCAGCACCGACGGGACAGGGGAGGATCAGCCCCAGCATTTT | CASSTDGTGEDQPQHF